One sample yielded the 18 T cell receptor beta chains listed below, sequenced in a study of T cells in Graves' hyperthyroidism and ophthalmopathy. There were TCR beta CDR3 regions amplified from RNA transcripts. During a first-round RT-PCR of the TCR CDR3, the HTBI primer set was used. MiXCR, run by TCRdb on the multiplex PCR reads, gives a single entry per CDR3 protein. The data hold around 390,000 distinct CDR3 sequences, with 13% to 15% observed a single time. The sample was blood. These receptors all stem from a woman between 25 and 40 years old with Graves' ophthalmopathy.

This clonotype has ten or more counts. The gene calls are TRBV6-1 and TRBJ2-3, with no clear D. V was pared by 3 bases and J by 0 bases, with 7 bases between. Germline CDR1 reads MNHNS; CDR2 reads SASEGT. CDR3 size: 14 residues. The CDR3 loop is CASSEVASTDTQYF. In nucleotides, the CDR3 is TGTGCCAGCAGTGAGGTTGCTAGCACAGATACGCAGTATTTT.

This clonotype was counted at least ten times. V gene TRBV3-1 combines with J gene TRBJ1-1; 10 bases are a match to TRBD1. V lost 6 bases and J lost 6; bases outside the gene matches: 7. The germline V gene has CDR1 LGHDT and CDR2 YNNKEL (reference sequence). The CDR3 runs to 14 residues. This CDR3 reads CASRLGTGESEAFF. The CDR3 DNA sequence: TGTGCCAGCAGACTAGGGACAGGGGAATCTGAAGCTTTCTTT.

Of note for this clonotype: This clone may be a read error of a much larger clone one base away. Since the CDR3 does not end with the conserved phenylalanine or tryptophan, this likely comes from a read error. The chain joins TRBV27 to TRBJ2-7; TRBD1 or TRBD2 may be the D gene (5 bases each). The germline CDR1 and CDR2 sequences are MNHEY and SMNVEV (reference sequence). The CDR3 extends over 17 amino acids. Trimming removed 6 bases at V and 3 bases at J, with 24 bases between. In nucleotides, the CDR3 is TGTGCCAGCAGCACCACCCGGGACGGTAAAACGGTCTACGAGCAGTACCTC. It translates to CASSTTRDGKTVYEQYL.

The sample holds a few counts of this clonotype. This could be a read error, since a much larger clone is one nucleotide away. The genes are TRBV6-1 and TRBJ2-7; 11 bases map to TRBD2. The CDR3 spans 15 residues. CDR1 and CDR2 (germline): MNHNS, SASEGT. The CDR3 protein is CASIRPGLADYGQYF. The CDR3 bases are TGTGCCAGCATCCGCCCGGGACTAGCGGACTACGGGCAGTACTTC.

Remarks on this clonotype: The final CDR3 position lacks the conserved phenylalanine or tryptophan, pointing to a likely read error. For the CDR3, the DNA is TGCGCCAGCAGTGAGCGCCAGCACACTGAAGCTTTCCTT. It is translated as CASSERQHTEAFL. The rearrangement uses TRBV10-1 and TRBJ1-1, with D uncertain. V was shortened by 2 bases and J by 3 bases, with 7 bases between the two germline ends. This CDR3 is built from 13 residues. The germline gives CDR1 WNHNN, CDR2 SYGVQD (reference sequence).

This clonotype was found many times. The chain links TRBV7-9 to TRBJ2-2; the D is unclear. Trimming pared 5 bases from V and 7 bases from J, leaving 20 bases between. Germline values: CDR1 SEHNR, CDR2 FQNEAQ (reference sequence). The CDR3 is made up of 16 amino acids. CDR3 loop: CASSTYDAVLGGELFF. CDR3 nucleotides: TGTGCCAGCAGCACGTACGATGCGGTTTTGGGCGGGGAGCTGTTTTTT.

In the case of this clonotype: An end of the junction does not agree with germline; a read error may underlie this. The CDR3 sequence: CGASTVSYEQYF. CDR3 in DNA: TGCGGTGCTAGTACGGTCTCCTACGAGCAGTACTTC. The genes are TRBV20-1 and TRBJ2-7; no clear D gene. The CDR3 contains 12 residues. Looked up from germline, CDR1 is DFQATT and CDR2 is SNEGSKA (reference sequence).

This clonotype was detected only a few times. The chain joins TRBV29-1 to TRBJ2-1, with 7 bases lining up with TRBD2. Trimming removed 8 bases from V and 6 bases from J; junction bases left unmatched: 7. The germline V gene encodes CDR1 SQVTM and CDR2 ANQGSEA. The CDR3 totals 12 residues. The CDR3 reads CSWGGTGNEQFF. For the CDR3, the DNA is TGCAGCTGGGGAGGGACGGGCAATGAGCAGTTCTTC.

The table lists this clonotype with a few counts. The chain recombines TRBV10-3 with TRBJ2-4; no reliable D call. The CDR3 extends over 14 amino acids. With 2 bases removed from V and 0 bases from J, the gap between germline ends came to 5 bases. Germline-derived CDR1 and CDR2 are ENHRY and SYGVKD. The CDR3 coding sequence is TGTGCCATCAGTGAGACAATAGCCAAAAACATTCAGTACTTC. Translated: CAISETIAKNIQYF.

The chain joins TRBV9 to TRBJ2-7, with TRBD2 identical over 12 bases. Germline V lookup: CDR1 SGDLS, CDR2 YYNGEE. V was pared by 4 bases and J by 3 bases, with 5 bases of the junction left unmatched. CDR3 size: 15 residues. This chain's CDR3 is CASSFGLAGYYEQYF. The DNA for the CDR3 is TGTGCCAGCAGCTTCGGACTAGCGGGGTACTACGAGCAGTACTTC.

This clonotype has at least ten counts. The genes are TRBV4-2 and TRBJ2-7; D is possibly TRBD2 (6 bases). Trimming took off 5 bases at V and 2 bases at J, with 16 bases between the two ends. This CDR3 region has 15 residues. Germline V gene data show CDR1 as LGHNA and CDR2 as YNFKEQ. The CDR3 DNA sequence: TGTGCCAGCAGCGAGACGGACTACGCCACCTACGAGCAGTACTTC. Amino acids: CASSETDYATYEQYF.

This clonotype was recorded at least ten times. The rearrangement joins TRBV28 to TRBJ2-7; D possibly corresponds to TRBD1 (6 bases). V lost 3 bases to trimming and J lost 3 bases, with 9 bases between them. Germline V CDR1 and CDR2: MDHEN, SYDVKM. The CDR3 is made up of 13 amino acids. This CDR3 reads CASSFTGHYEQYF. Here the CDR3 DNA reads TGTGCCAGCAGTTTCACAGGGCACTACGAGCAGTACTTC.

This chain links TRBV5-1 with TRBJ1-6, with D perhaps TRBD1 (6 bases). Trimming removed 1 base from V and 7 bases from J, with 18 bases in between. The CDR3 totals 17 residues. From germline, CDR1 is SGHRS and CDR2 YFSETQ. CDR3 DNA sequence: TGCGCCAGCAGCTTGCTGGGCGGGGGGGCAAACAATTCACCCCTCCACTTT. Translated: CASSLLGGGANNSPLHF. Based on the CDR3 plus reference TRBV5-1 and TRBJ1-6, the full variable domain is KAGVTQTPRYLIKTRGQQVTLSCSPISGHRSVSWYQQTPGQGLQFLFEYFSETQRNKGNFPGRFSGRQFSNSRSEMNVSTLELGDSALYLCASSLLGGGANNSPLHFGNGTRLTVT.

This clonotype showed up many times. V and J are TRBV7-9 and TRBJ2-1, with TRBD2 matching over 11 bases. Germline trimming cut 6 bases from V and 4 bases from J; bases unmatched to any gene: 5. Germline CDR1 reads SEHNR; CDR2 reads FQNEAQ (reference sequence). The CDR3 has 15 residues. The CDR3 nucleotides read TGTGCCAGCAGACCTACTAGCGGGGGATACAATGAGCAGTTCTTC. This gives the protein CASRPTSGGYNEQFF.

This chain connects TRBV6-1 to TRBJ2-1; 15 bases line up with TRBD2. The CDR3 consists of 15 residues. V dropped 6 bases and J dropped 4; count of bases not matched to a gene: 1. Germline CDR1 reads MNHNS; CDR2 reads SASEGT. The DNA for the CDR3 is TGTGCCAGCAGGGGACTAGCGGGGGGATACAATGAGCAGTTCTTC. Amino acid sequence: CASRGLAGGYNEQFF.

This clonotype was counted at least ten times. The chain joins TRBV14 to TRBJ2-5, with D perhaps matching TRBD1 (5 bases). The germline V and J ends were trimmed by 0 bases and 5 bases, with 25 bases remaining between them. There are 19 residues in the CDR3. Germline values: CDR1 SGHDN, CDR2 FVKESK. For the CDR3, the DNA is TGTGCCAGCAGCCAAGATCCGGTGGCTCGACAGTGGGGAACGGAGACCCAGTACTTC. This encodes CASSQDPVARQWGTETQYF.

In its sample, this clonotype was seen many times. The chain is built from TRBV28 and TRBJ1-5, with 9 bases aligning to TRBD1. V lost 5 bases to trimming and J lost 3 bases; unmatched junction nucleotides: 2. Per germline, CDR1 MDHEN and CDR2 SYDVKM. CDR3 length equals 14 residues. In nucleotides, the CDR3 is TGTGCCAGCAGTCGGGACAGGGACAATCAGCCCCAGCATTTT. Translating it yields CASSRDRDNQPQHF.

The chain employs TRBV6-1 and TRBJ2-4; 9 nucleotides match TRBD1. The CDR3 runs to 13 residues. Germline lookup yields CDR1 MNHNS and CDR2 SASEGT. The V and J ends lost 5 bases and 9 bases, in that order; junction bases with no gene match: 5. DNA for the CDR3: TGTGCCAGCAGTCCCGGGACAGGGACCATTCAGTACTTC. It yields the protein CASSPGTGTIQYF.